This TCR beta chain was sequenced in a study of blood T cell repertoires in COVID-19. Study summary: The cDNA or gDNA used as material had been derived from T cells, B-cell-depleted T cells, or PBMCs.

Per germline, CDR1 LGHDT and CDR2 YNNKEL (reference sequence). The CDR3 has 17 amino acids. Germline trimming cut 5 bases from V and 0 bases from J; bases unmatched to any gene: 6. The assay was immunoSEQ multiplex PCR, and TCRdb's table has in-frame clones only and misses some. The sample records around 58,000 clones, about nine tenths being singletons. In its sample, this clone was seen a few times. Specimen: peripheral blood. This clonotype originated in an older woman with active or convalescent COVID-19. The genes are TRBV3-1 (or the pseudogene TRBV3-2) and TRBJ2-7; TRBD2 matches 14 bases. Here the CDR3 DNA reads TGTGCCAGCAGCTGGACTAGCGGGAGGCATAGCTCCTACGAGCAGTACTTC. Translating gives CASSWTSGRHSSYEQYF.